This T cell receptor beta chain came from a study of a mutant IDH1 vaccine in newly diagnosed glioma. Study-level background: Patients' prior therapy spanned radiotherapy, temozolomide, or both; most underwent both.

Time point specified: week 11, during vaccination. It was 300 ug of mutant IDH1 20-mer peptide that made up each vaccine dose, given with topical imiquimod. The data were produced by immunoSEQ multiplex PCR, yet TCRdb's version contains in-frame clones alone and is incomplete. The table shows about 64,000 clones, with 84% occurring only once. Germline CDR1 reads SGDLS; CDR2 reads YYNGEE. V shed 1 base and J 7 bases; nucleotides not matched to a gene: 9. This CDR3 contains 16 residues. Study findings and constraints: Researchers report vaccine-induced immune responses in just under 95% of patients.

About this clone itself: Its antigen is undetermined.

The sequence was collected from a woman between 50 and 59 years old with glioma. V is TRBV9 and J is TRBJ2-7; 12 nucleotides match TRBD1. The sequences come from PBMCs, collected from a glioma patient whose treatment included an IDH1 peptide vaccine. CDR3 nucleotide sequence: TGTGCCAGCAGCGTAACCGGGACAGGGGGCATGGGGGAGCAGTACTTC. Its protein is CASSVTGTGGMGEQYF.